The TCR beta chain described here comes from a study of blood T cell repertoires in COVID-19. About the study: Donors in the United States, Italy and Spain gave samples during acute or convalescent COVID-19. PBMCs, B-cell-depleted T cells, or T cells were the source of the cDNA or gDNA that made up the material.

V was pared by 1 base and J by 7 bases, with 8 bases between. CDR3 length equals 13 residues. CDR1 SGHAT and CDR2 FQNNGV come from the germline V gene. Under the authors' procedure: Nucleated cell counts were estimated from reference gene primer amplification. The protocol was immunoSEQ multiplex PCR, while the TCRdb copy is restricted to in-frame clones and leaves out a portion. The V and J calls and clone size were taken over from that table, and D and trimming were inferred from the DNA. The repertoire holds 55,000 to 60,000 clones, around 85% seen once, with roughly 5.1% in the top ten. Sequencing was performed on peripheral blood. The rearrangement links TRBV11-2 to TRBJ1-5; the D is unclear. This receptor was obtained from a man in his forties with active COVID-19. CDR3 in amino acids: CASSLVGTQPQHF. CDR3 coding DNA: TGTGCCAGCAGCTTAGTCGGTACGCAGCCCCAGCATTTT.